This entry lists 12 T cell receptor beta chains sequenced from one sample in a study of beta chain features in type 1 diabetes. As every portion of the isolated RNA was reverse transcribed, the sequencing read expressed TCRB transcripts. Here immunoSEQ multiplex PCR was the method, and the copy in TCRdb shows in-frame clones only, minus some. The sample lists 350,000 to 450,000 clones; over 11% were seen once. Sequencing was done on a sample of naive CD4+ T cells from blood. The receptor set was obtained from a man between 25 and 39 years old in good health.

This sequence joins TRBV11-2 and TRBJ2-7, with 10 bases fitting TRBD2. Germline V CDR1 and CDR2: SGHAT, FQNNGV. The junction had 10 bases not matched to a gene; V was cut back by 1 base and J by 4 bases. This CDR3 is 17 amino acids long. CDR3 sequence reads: CASSLASVASGRYEQYV. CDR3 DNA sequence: TGTGCCAGCAGCTTAGCGTCTGTGGCTAGCGGGAGATACGAGCAGTACGTC.

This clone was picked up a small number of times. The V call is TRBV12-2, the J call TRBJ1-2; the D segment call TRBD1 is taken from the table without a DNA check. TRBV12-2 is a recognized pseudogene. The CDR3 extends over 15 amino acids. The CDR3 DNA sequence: TGTGCAAGTCGCTTACCCGGGACAGGGATTTATGGCTACACCTTC. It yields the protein CASRLPGTGIYGYTF.

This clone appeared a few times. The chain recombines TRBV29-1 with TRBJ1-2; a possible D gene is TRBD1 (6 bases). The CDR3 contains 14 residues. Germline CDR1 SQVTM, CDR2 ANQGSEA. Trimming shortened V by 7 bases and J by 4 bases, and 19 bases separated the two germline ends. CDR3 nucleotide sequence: TGCAGCGGTTCCCGTGCGGGGGGCGCCTATGGCTACACCTTC. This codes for CSGSRAGGAYGYTF.

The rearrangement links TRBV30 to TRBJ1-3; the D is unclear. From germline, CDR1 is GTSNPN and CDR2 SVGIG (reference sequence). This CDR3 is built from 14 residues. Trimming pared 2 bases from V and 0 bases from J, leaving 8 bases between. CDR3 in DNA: TGTGCCTGGAGTCCCGGCGGCTCTGGAAACACCATATATTTT. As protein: CAWSPGGSGNTIYF.

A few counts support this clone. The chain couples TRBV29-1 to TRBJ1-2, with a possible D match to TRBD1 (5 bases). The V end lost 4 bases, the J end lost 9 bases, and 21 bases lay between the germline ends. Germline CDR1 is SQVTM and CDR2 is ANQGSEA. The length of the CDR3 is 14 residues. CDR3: CSVGRRQGVIRYTF. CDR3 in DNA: TGCAGCGTTGGACGGCGTCAGGGAGTTATACGCTACACCTTC.

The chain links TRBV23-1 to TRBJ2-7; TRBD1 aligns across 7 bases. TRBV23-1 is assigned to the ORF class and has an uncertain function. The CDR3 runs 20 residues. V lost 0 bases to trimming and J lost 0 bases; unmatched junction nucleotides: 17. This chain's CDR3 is CASSQSKIYPGTASSYEQYV. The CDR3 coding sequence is TGCGCCAGCAGTCAATCGAAAATTTATCCCGGGACAGCGAGCTCCTACGAGCAGTACGTC.

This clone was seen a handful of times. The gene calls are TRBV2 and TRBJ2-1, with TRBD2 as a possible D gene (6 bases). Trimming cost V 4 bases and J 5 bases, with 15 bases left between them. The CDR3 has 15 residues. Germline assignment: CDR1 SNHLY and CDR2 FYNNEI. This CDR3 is CASSVLGTPNNEQFF. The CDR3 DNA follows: TGTGCCAGCAGTGTACTCGGGACTCCTAACAATGAGCAGTTCTTC.

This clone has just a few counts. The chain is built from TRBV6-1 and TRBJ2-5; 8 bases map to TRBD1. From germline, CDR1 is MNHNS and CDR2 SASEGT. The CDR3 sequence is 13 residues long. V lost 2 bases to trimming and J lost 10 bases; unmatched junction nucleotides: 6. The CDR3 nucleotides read TGTGCCAGCAGTGAATTAAGGACAGGGAACCAGTACTTC. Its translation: CASSELRTGNQYF.

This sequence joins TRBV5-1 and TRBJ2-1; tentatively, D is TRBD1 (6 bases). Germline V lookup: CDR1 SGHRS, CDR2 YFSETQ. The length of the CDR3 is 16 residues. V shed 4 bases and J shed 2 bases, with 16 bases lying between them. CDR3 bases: TGCGCCAGCAGCAACTCGAGGACAGTCACCTACAATGAGCAGTTCTTC. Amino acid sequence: CASSNSRTVTYNEQFF.

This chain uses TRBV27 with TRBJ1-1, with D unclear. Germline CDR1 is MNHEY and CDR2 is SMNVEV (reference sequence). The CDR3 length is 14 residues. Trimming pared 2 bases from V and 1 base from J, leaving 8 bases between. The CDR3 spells CASSLEGPNTEAFF. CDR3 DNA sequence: TGTGCCAGCAGTTTAGAAGGGCCGAACACTGAAGCTTTCTTT.

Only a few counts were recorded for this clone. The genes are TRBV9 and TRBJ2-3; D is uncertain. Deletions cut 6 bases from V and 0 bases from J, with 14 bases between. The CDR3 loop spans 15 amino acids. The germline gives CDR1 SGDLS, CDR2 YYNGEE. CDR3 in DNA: TGTGCCAGCACCACCACCACCGTCAGCACAGATACGCAGTATTTT. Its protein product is CASTTTTVSTDTQYF.

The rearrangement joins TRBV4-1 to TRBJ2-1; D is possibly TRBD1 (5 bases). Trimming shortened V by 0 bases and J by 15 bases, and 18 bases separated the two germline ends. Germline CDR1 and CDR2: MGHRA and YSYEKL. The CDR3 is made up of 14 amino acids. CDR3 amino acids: CASSQDPITGSRFF. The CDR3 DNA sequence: TGCGCCAGCAGCCAAGATCCGATCACAGGATCCAGGTTCTTC.